Following are 14 T cell receptor beta chains from one sample sequenced in a study of cytomegalovirus exposure and HLA in healthy donors. Researchers ran the PCR with 60 Vbeta and 13 Jbeta primers. Here immunoSEQ multiplex PCR was the method, and the copy in TCRdb shows in-frame clones only, minus some. This table holds around 120,000 clones, 60% to 70% found once. The sample taken for sequencing was PBMCs. All receptors derive from a man aged 25-45 years in good health and CMV-seropositive.

The V gene is TRBV7-9, the J gene TRBJ2-1; TRBD2 is a possible D gene (7 bases). V lost 4 bases, J lost 8 bases, and 27 bases lay in between. The germline CDR1 and CDR2 sequences are SEHNR and FQNEAQ (reference sequence). CDR3 size: 18 residues. The CDR3 reads CASSSLIGPGGPVYEQFF. The DNA for the CDR3 is TGTGCCAGCAGCTCTCTAATAGGGCCGGGGGGCCCCGTCTATGAGCAGTTCTTC.

This clone was seen just once. This chain connects TRBV5-1 to TRBJ2-3; TRBD2 agrees at 11 bases. Germline loops: CDR1 SGHRS, CDR2 YFSETQ. This CDR3 comprises 15 residues. Unmatched junction bases numbered 5, after V lost 3 bases and J lost 5 bases. DNA of the CDR3: TGCGCCAGCAGCTATAGCGGGGGGGAGGGAGATACGCAGTATTTT. It translates to CASSYSGGEGDTQYF.

Details on this clone: Other DNA sequences within the sample encode an identical CDR3. This sequence joins TRBV2 and TRBJ1-1; tentatively, D is TRBD1 (5 bases). Deletions cut 5 bases from V and 0 bases from J, with 16 bases between. Germline CDR1 and CDR2: SNHLY and FYNNEI. The CDR3 length is 16 residues. CDR3 loop: CASSFHQRTLNTEAFF. As DNA, the CDR3 is TGTGCCAGCAGTTTTCATCAGAGGACATTGAACACTGAAGCTTTCTTT.

The chain is built from TRBV30 and TRBJ2-5; D is perhaps TRBD2 (6 bases). The length of the CDR3 is 14 residues. V was clipped by 0 bases and J by 5 bases, with 13 bases between them. Germline CDR1 is GTSNPN and CDR2 is SVGIG (reference sequence). The CDR3 region is CAWSVRGVTETQYF. CDR3 coding DNA: TGTGCCTGGAGTGTACGCGGGGTAACGGAGACCCAGTACTTC.

Only a few counts were recorded for this clone. This rearrangement joins TRBV11-2 to TRBJ2-6; possible D gene TRBD1, 5 bases. This CDR3 contains 19 residues. Deletions cut 7 bases from V and 0 bases from J, with 22 bases between. CDR1 is SGHAT, CDR2 FQNNGV, per germline. This chain's CDR3 is CASTKGSTESLSGANVLTF. The CDR3, as DNA: TGTGCCAGCACCAAGGGGTCGACAGAAAGCCTCTCTGGGGCCAACGTCCTGACTTTC. Filled out from reference TRBV11-2 and TRBJ2-6, the complete variable domain reads EAGVAQSPRYKIIEKRQSVAFWCNPISGHATLYWYQQILGQGPKLLIQFQNNGVVDDSQLPKDRFSAERLKGVDSTLKIQPAKLEDSAVYLCASTKGSTESLSGANVLTFGAGSRLTVL.

The rearrangement uses TRBV4-2 and TRBJ2-5, with 9 bases that match TRBD2. The J call could be wrong; TRBJ2-7 is a better fit for the DNA end. In germline, CDR1 is LGHNA, CDR2 YNFKEQ. This CDR3 comprises 15 residues. DNA of the CDR3: TGTGCCAGCAGCCGAGAGACTAGCGGCGGATACGAGCAGTACTTC. This translates into CASSRETSGGYEQYF.

The gene calls are TRBV5-1 and TRBJ2-2; TRBD2 aligns across 12 bases. This CDR3 comprises 19 residues. Germline values: CDR1 SGHRS, CDR2 YFSETQ. V shed 3 bases and J 0 bases; nucleotides not matched to a gene: 9. CDR3 sequence: CASSSRLAGEVSNTGELFF. The CDR3 DNA is TGCGCCAGCAGCTCCCGACTAGCGGGGGAGGTTTCGAACACCGGGGAGCTGTTTTTT.

V is TRBV5-1 and J is TRBJ2-6; no clear D. The CDR3 totals 17 residues. The V gene lost 1 base and the J gene lost 0 bases, with 11 bases spanning the gap. Germline values: CDR1 SGHRS, CDR2 YFSETQ. CDR3: CASSLTHRGSGANVLTF. The CDR3 region has the DNA TGCGCCAGCAGCTTGACCCATAGAGGCTCTGGGGCCAACGTCCTGACTTTC.

J is TRBJ1-1 and V is TRBV5-1, with D possibly TRBD1 on 5 matching bases. V was shortened by 3 bases and J by 4 bases, with 13 bases between the two germline ends. The CDR3 is made up of 14 amino acids. Germline-derived CDR1 and CDR2 are SGHRS and YFSETQ. The CDR3 nucleotides are TGCGCCAGCAGCTCGCGGGACGGGGGCACTGAAGCTTTCTTT. Translating it yields CASSSRDGGTEAFF.

V gene TRBV5-1 combines with J gene TRBJ2-3; D perhaps matches TRBD2 (6 bases). CDR3 size: 14 residues. Germline V gene data show CDR1 as SGHRS and CDR2 as YFSETQ. V was pared by 3 bases and J by 3 bases, with 11 bases between. CDR3 sequence: CASSWDRETDTQYF. In DNA form, the CDR3 reads TGCGCCAGCAGCTGGGATCGGGAGACAGATACGCAGTATTTT.

This chain links TRBV2 with TRBJ1-1; D possibly corresponds to TRBD1 (6 bases). CDR1 and CDR2 from the germline V gene are SNHLY and FYNNEI. V was shortened by 6 bases and J by 0 bases, with 11 bases between the two germline ends. CDR3 length: 14 residues. CDR3 region: CASSPGQLNTEAFF. In DNA form, the CDR3 reads TGTGCCAGCAGCCCCGGACAGTTGAACACTGAAGCTTTCTTT. The full variable domain, completed using reference TRBV2 and TRBJ1-1, is EPEVTQTPSHQVTQMGQEVILRCVPISNHLYFYWYRQILGQKVEFLVSFYNNEISEKSEIFDDQFSVERPDGSNFTLKIRSTKLEDSAMYFCASSPGQLNTEAFFGQGTRLTVV.

In regard to this clone: This specimen includes other DNA sequences encoding the same CDR3. The chain uses TRBV11-3 and TRBJ2-7, with D perhaps matching TRBD1 (6 bases). Germline V gene sequence: CDR1 SGHNT, CDR2 YENEEA. The CDR3 has 13 amino acids. V was pared by 5 bases and J by 1 base, with 9 bases between. CDR3 bases: TGTGCCAGCAGCCTGGACAGATCCTACGAGCAGTACTTC. Residues: CASSLDRSYEQYF.

The V call is TRBV19, the J call TRBJ1-1; 7 positions agree with TRBD1. This CDR3 is 16 amino acids long. Germline V lookup: CDR1 LNHDA, CDR2 SQIVND (reference sequence). The junction had 12 bases not matched to a gene; V was cut back by 3 bases and J by 5 bases. CDR3 coding DNA: TGTGCCAGTAGTATCAGACAGGGAAGTGTAGGTACTGAAGCTTTCTTT. As protein: CASSIRQGSVGTEAFF.

There are a few counts of this clone. This chain links TRBV13 with TRBJ1-1, with D unclear. Trimming cost V 8 bases and J 0 bases, with 16 bases left between them. The CDR3 has 15 amino acids. Germline assignment: CDR1 PRHDT and CDR2 FYEKMQ (reference sequence). Here the CDR3 reads CASGPEARMNTEAFF. The CDR3, as DNA: TGTGCCAGCGGCCCTGAGGCCAGAATGAACACTGAAGCTTTCTTT.